The clone carrying this TCR beta chain was seen more than once but under ten times. In assigning cohorts, the study relied on participant-reported clinical history. Before being deemed recovered, Cohort 3 donors had two negative PCRs, clearance, or symptom resolution. The data are from a study of blood T cell repertoires in COVID-19. Across the study: T cells, B-cell-depleted T cells, or PBMCs supplied cDNA or gDNA.

Original processing notes: Amplifying reference gene primers gave estimates of nucleated cell counts. Using immunoSEQ multiplex PCR, the repertoire was profiled, and TCRdb retains in-frame clones only, with some absent. V and J calls and clone size are given by that table; D and trimming were obtained from the DNA. The data show roughly 300,000 clones, with roughly 90% seen just once and around 1.1% held by the top ten. Trimming removed 0 bases at V and 1 base at J, with 11 bases between. The CDR3 extends over 15 amino acids. Looked up from germline, CDR1 is SGDLS and CDR2 is YYNGEE. The sequenced material came from PBMCs or T cells enriched from blood (not recorded which). The V and J genes are TRBV9 and TRBJ2-7; D possibly corresponds to TRBD2 (5 bases). This TCR was recovered from a woman between 25 and 40 years old who had recovered from COVID-19. The CDR3 DNA is TGTGCCAGCAGCGTAGGGGTGACTACATCCTACGAGCAGTACTTC. Protein sequence: CASSVGVTTSYEQYF.